The 26 T cell receptor beta chains listed next were all sequenced from one sample in a study of OX40 agonist ivuxolimab in advanced cancers. Using immunoSEQ multiplex PCR, the repertoire was profiled, and TCRdb retains in-frame clones only, with some absent. The sample records around 46,000 clones, about 80% being singletons. The material was CD4+ or CD8+ T cells sorted from blood, obtained in a trial of the OX40 agonist ivuxolimab. The source is an adult with an advanced solid tumor such as melanoma, head and neck, liver or kidney cancer.

The chain couples TRBV13 to TRBJ2-1; D is unresolved. The germline V and J ends were trimmed by 1 base and 7 bases, with 8 bases remaining between them. Germline lookup yields CDR1 PRHDT and CDR2 FYEKMQ (reference sequence). CDR3 length equals 13 residues. The CDR3 DNA reads as TGTGCCAGCAGCTTAGTTTTCGTGAATGAGCAGTTCTTC. This encodes CASSLVFVNEQFF.

The chain carries TRBV27 and TRBJ2-3, with a tentative D call TRBD1 (6 bases). Trimming shortened V by 6 bases and J by 5 bases, and 21 bases separated the two germline ends. This CDR3 is 16 amino acids long. Germline-derived CDR1 and CDR2 are MNHEY and SMNVEV (reference sequence). The DNA of the CDR3 is TGTGCCAGCAGCCCCTGGCAGGGGACACTCCAAGATACGCAGTATTTT. This translates into CASSPWQGTLQDTQYF.

This chain uses TRBV6-5 with TRBJ2-7, with D hard to call. Germline-derived CDR1 and CDR2 are MNHEY and SVGAGI. V gave up 2 bases and J gave up 6 bases, with 14 bases separating them. The CDR3 sequence is 14 residues long. The CDR3 spells CASSYGSKVGEQYF. The CDR3 DNA sequence: TGTGCCAGCAGTTACGGATCCAAGGTGGGCGAGCAGTACTTC.

This clone was detected once. The V gene is TRBV5-6, the J gene TRBJ2-1; possibly TRBD1 for D (6 bases). The CDR3 loop spans 11 amino acids. Germline V gene sequence: CDR1 SGHDT, CDR2 YYEEEE. Trimming stripped 6 bases from V and 8 bases from J, with 9 bases between. CDR3: CASTTGHEQFF. The CDR3 DNA is TGTGCCAGCACAACAGGGCATGAGCAGTTCTTC.

V usage is TRBV5-1 and J usage is TRBJ2-1; 10 bases agree with TRBD2. With V trimmed by 1 base and J by 5 bases, 3 bases remained unmatched. This CDR3 contains 15 residues. In germline, CDR1 is SGHRS, CDR2 YFSETQ. The CDR3 loop is CASSLWGLAHNEQFF. CDR3 nucleotide sequence: TGCGCCAGCAGCTTGTGGGGACTAGCGCACAATGAGCAGTTCTTC.

This chain connects TRBV6-6 to TRBJ2-7; TRBD2 matches at 11 bases. V gave up 6 bases and J gave up 9 bases; unmatched junction bases: 4. From germline, CDR1 is MNHNY and CDR2 SVGAGI (reference sequence). This CDR3 spans 12 amino acids. Here the CDR3 reads CASRTGLAGQYF. DNA of the CDR3: TGTGCCAGCAGGACTGGACTAGCGGGGCAGTACTTC.

V usage is TRBV4-3 and J usage is TRBJ2-5; D tentatively reads TRBD1 or TRBD2 (6 bases each). The CDR3 length is 16 residues. Germline assignment: CDR1 LGHNA and CDR2 YSLEER. V shed 5 bases and J shed 5 bases, with 21 bases lying between them. CDR3 nucleotides: TGCGCCAGCAGCGTACGAGAAGGGGGGTTCGGCGAGACCCAGTACTTC. It encodes CASSVREGGFGETQYF.

This chain uses TRBV7-8 with TRBJ1-5, with D unresolved. V gave up 4 bases and J gave up 1 base, with 5 bases separating them. The CDR3 has 13 amino acids. Germline V gene data show CDR1 as SGHVS and CDR2 as FQNEAQ. CDR3 region: CASSSYSNQPQHF. As DNA, the CDR3 is TGTGCCAGCAGCTCCTACAGCAATCAGCCCCAGCATTTT.

The chain combines TRBV4-1 with TRBJ2-5; no reliable D call. The DNA matches TRBJ2-7 better at its end, which makes the J call doubtful. The CDR3 length is 12 residues. Germline lookup yields CDR1 MGHRA and CDR2 YSYEKL. The CDR3 coding sequence is TGCGCCAGCAGCCAAGTAAGCTACGAGCAGTACTTC. Protein: CASSQVSYEQYF.

This CDR3 reads CSVGDRDTGELFF. CDR3 bases: TGCAGCGTTGGGGACAGGGACACCGGGGAGCTGTTTTTT. This chain connects TRBV29-1 to TRBJ2-2, with 9 bases aligning to TRBD1. Germline assignment: CDR1 SQVTM and CDR2 ANQGSEA. This CDR3 contains 13 residues. Unmatched junction bases numbered 0, after V lost 4 bases and J lost 3 bases.

The chain joins TRBV5-1 to TRBJ1-6; 10 bases are shared with TRBD1. The ends lost 4 bases at V and 2 bases at J; junction bases unmatched: 3. The germline CDR1 and CDR2 sequences are SGHRS and YFSETQ. The CDR3 has 16 residues. Here the CDR3 reads CASSLGQGTYNSPLHF. The CDR3 DNA follows: TGCGCCAGCAGCCTGGGACAGGGGACCTATAATTCACCCCTCCACTTT. Using reference TRBV5-1 and TRBJ1-6 for the parts outside the CDR3, the full variable domain is KAGVTQTPRYLIKTRGQQVTLSCSPISGHRSVSWYQQTPGQGLQFLFEYFSETQRNKGNFPGRFSGRQFSNSRSEMNVSTLELGDSALYLCASSLGQGTYNSPLHFGNGTRLTVT.

This chain uses TRBV4-1 with TRBJ2-1; no clear D. The germline CDR1 and CDR2 sequences are MGHRA and YSYEKL. This CDR3 contains 17 residues. V was cut by 0 bases and J by 8 bases, with 20 bases left in between. Here the CDR3 reads CASSQEVSLPSRYEQFF. CDR3 nucleotides: TGCGCCAGCAGCCAAGAGGTCTCCCTCCCATCCAGGTATGAGCAGTTCTTC.

This clone came up a few times. The rearrangement joins TRBV9 to TRBJ1-6, with 7 bases that match TRBD1. Unmatched junction bases numbered 10, after V lost 3 bases and J lost 7 bases. This CDR3 is built from 16 residues. Germline-derived CDR1 and CDR2 are SGDLS and YYNGEE. CDR3 sequence: CASSATRTGLNSPLHF. The CDR3 DNA sequence: TGTGCCAGCAGCGCTACCCGGACAGGCTTGAATTCACCCCTCCACTTT.

The V and J genes are TRBV27 and TRBJ2-3; D possibly corresponds to TRBD2 (6 bases). The CDR3 length is 15 residues. V lost 3 bases and J lost 3, with 13 bases in between. Per germline, CDR1 MNHEY and CDR2 SMNVEV (reference sequence). The DNA of the CDR3 is TGTGCCAGCAGTTTCATAGCGGAGCAGACAGATACGCAGTATTTT. Its protein product is CASSFIAEQTDTQYF.

The V gene is TRBV7-9, the J gene TRBJ2-7; D is undetermined. The V end was cut by 6 bases, the J end by 5 bases, with 8 bases between. CDR3 size: 11 residues. Germline CDR1 is SEHNR and CDR2 is FQNEAQ (reference sequence). DNA of the CDR3: TGTGCCAGCAGTTATACCGACGAGCAGTACTTC. Its translation: CASSYTDEQYF.

V is TRBV6-5 and J is TRBJ2-3; D unclear. V was pared by 7 bases and J by 0 bases, with 11 bases between. The CDR3 is 14 residues long. Germline V gives CDR1 MNHEY, CDR2 SVGAGI. Here the CDR3 reads CASISLTSTDTQYF. The DNA of the CDR3 is TGTGCCAGCATCTCCTTGACTAGCACAGATACGCAGTATTTT.

This clone was counted between two and nine times. The chain has TRBV5-4 and TRBJ2-3, with TRBD2 matching over 8 bases. J gave up 5 bases and V 5 bases, and 16 bases lay outside the gene matches. This CDR3 region has 17 residues. Germline values: CDR1 SGHNT, CDR2 YYREEE (reference sequence). CDR3 nucleotides: TGTGCCAGCAGACCCCCGAATGCAGCGGGAGTCGGAGATACGCAGTATTTT. Amino acid sequence: CASRPPNAAGVGDTQYF. The full variable domain, in which reference TRBV5-4 and TRBJ2-3 provide the parts outside the CDR3, is ETGVTQSPTHLIKTRGQQVTLRCSSQSGHNTVSWYQQALGQGPQFIFQYYREEENGRGNFPPRFSGLQFPNYSSELNVNALELDDSALYLCASRPPNAAGVGDTQYFGPGTRLTVL.

The J gene is TRBJ2-2, the V gene TRBV7-6, with D perhaps matching TRBD2 (7 bases). CDR1 is SGHVS and CDR2 is FNYEAQ in the germline V gene. Trimming cost V 5 bases and J 4 bases, with 14 bases left between them. This CDR3 spans 15 amino acids. This chain's CDR3 is CASSLQGGSTGELFF. The CDR3 nucleotides read TGTGCCAGCAGCCTACAGGGAGGGAGCACCGGGGAGCTGTTTTTT. Using reference TRBV7-6 and TRBJ2-2 for the parts outside the CDR3, the full variable domain is GAGVSQSPRYKVTKRGQDVALRCDPISGHVSLYWYRQALGQGPEFLTYFNYEAQQDKSGLPNDRFSAERPEGSISTLTIQRTEQRDSAMYRCASSLQGGSTGELFFGEGSRLTVL.

Comments on this clone: The same CDR3 can be traced to other DNA sequences in this sample. This chain links TRBV28 with TRBJ1-5, with unresolved D. Germline CDR1 and CDR2: MDHEN and SYDVKM. The CDR3 runs 14 residues. Trimming took 3 bases from V and 4 from J, leaving 10 bases between them. DNA for the CDR3: TGTGCCAGCAGTTTTGGAGGGAATAATCAGCCCCAGCATTTT. Its translation is CASSFGGNNQPQHF.

CDR3 loop: CASSFPQGRASYGYTF. CDR3 nucleotides: TGTGCCAGCAGTTTCCCTCAGGGAAGGGCTAGCTATGGCTACACCTTC. The chain carries TRBV28 and TRBJ1-2, with a weak D call TRBD1 (5 bases). Trimming cost V 3 bases and J 4 bases, with 18 bases left between them. The CDR3 contains 16 residues. Germline V gene lookup returns CDR1 MDHEN and CDR2 SYDVKM.

The chain has TRBV6-5 and TRBJ2-7, with D tentatively TRBD1 (5 bases). V was shortened by 2 bases and J by 3 bases, with 11 bases between the two germline ends. The CDR3 contains 14 residues. Germline CDR1 and CDR2: MNHEY and SVGAGI. CDR3 coding DNA: TGTGCCAGCAGTTACGCAGGGTGGGACTACGAGCAGTACTTC. It is translated as CASSYAGWDYEQYF.

J is TRBJ1-1 and V is TRBV10-3; D possibly corresponds to TRBD1 (5 bases). Germline lookup yields CDR1 ENHRY and CDR2 SYGVKD. CDR3 size: 14 residues. V gave up 2 bases and J gave up 2 bases, with 9 bases separating them. The CDR3 here is CAISETGVNTEAFF. The CDR3 region has the DNA TGTGCCATCAGTGAGACAGGCGTTAACACTGAAGCTTTCTTT.

The gene calls are TRBV5-6 and TRBJ1-4; D call uncertain. CDR1 is SGHDT, CDR2 YYEEEE, per germline. Trimming cost V 1 base and J 8 bases, with 9 bases left between them. The CDR3 has 13 residues. CDR3 sequence: CASSLNRREKLFF. In nucleotides, the CDR3 is TGTGCCAGCAGCTTGAACAGACGGGAAAAACTGTTTTTT.

J is TRBJ2-7 and V is TRBV9; TRBD1 matches at 9 bases. Germline assignment: CDR1 SGDLS and CDR2 YYNGEE. The trim removed 0 bases at V and 2 bases at J, leaving 6 bases unmatched. The CDR3 runs to 16 residues. In nucleotides, the CDR3 is TGTGCCAGCAGCGTAGCTCGGACAGGGGAGACCTACGAGCAGTACTTC. This gives the protein CASSVARTGETYEQYF.

The chain joins TRBV10-3 to TRBJ2-1, with TRBD2 as a possible D gene (6 bases). Germline CDR1 ENHRY, CDR2 SYGVKD. Trimming took off 10 bases at V and 3 bases at J, with 13 bases between the two ends. The CDR3 consists of 13 residues. CDR3 sequence: CATRDLLYNEQFF. The DNA of the CDR3 is TGTGCCACCAGGGACTTGCTCTACAATGAGCAGTTCTTC.

The chain recombines TRBV10-3 with TRBJ2-1; 10 positions match TRBD2. V lost 0 bases, J lost 8 bases, and 7 bases stayed unmatched. The CDR3 has 16 residues. Germline CDR1 ENHRY, CDR2 SYGVKD. CDR3 protein: CAISESGAGGPYEQFF. The CDR3 coding sequence is TGTGCCATCAGTGAGTCAGGAGCGGGAGGGCCCTATGAGCAGTTCTTC.